Each of the 21 T cell receptor beta chains below was sequenced from the same sample in a study of radiotherapy plus CTLA-4 blockade in lung cancer. Clones were read by immunoSEQ multiplex PCR, and TCRdb kept only the in-frame ones, dropping some. This sample yields tens of thousands of clones, of which around 75% are seen a single time; 9.8% belongs to the top ten. The sequencing used peripheral blood, collected from a patient treated with radiotherapy plus ipilimumab. Receptor source: a human donor with non-small cell lung cancer who had stable disease on radiotherapy plus ipilimumab.

The chain carries TRBV7-8 and TRBJ2-7; D is unresolved. Looked up from germline, CDR1 is SGHVS and CDR2 is FQNEAQ. Trimming cost V 0 bases and J 3 bases, with 6 bases left between them. The CDR3 spans 13 residues. The CDR3 DNA reads TGTGCCAGCAGCTTAGCGGGCCGCTACGAGCAGTACTTC. Protein sequence: CASSLAGRYEQYF.

V is TRBV14 and J is TRBJ2-7; 7 nucleotides line up with TRBD1. The CDR3 spans 15 residues. The germline V gene has CDR1 SGHDN and CDR2 FVKESK. Unmatched junction bases numbered 6, after V lost 1 base and J lost 3 bases. CDR3 region: CASSQAPGGRYEQYF. The CDR3 DNA reads TGTGCCAGCAGCCAAGCCCCAGGGGGTCGCTACGAGCAGTACTTC.

V is TRBV11-3 and J is TRBJ1-1; D unresolved. This CDR3 is 12 amino acids long. V lost 1 base to trimming and J lost 10 bases, with 10 bases between them. CDR1 and CDR2 from the germline V gene are SGHNT and YENEEA. The CDR3 nucleotides are TGTGCCAGCAGCTTAGGTGCCTTGAGAGCTTTCTTT. Translated: CASSLGALRAFF.

The V call is TRBV27, the J call TRBJ2-7; maybe TRBD2 (6 bases). CDR1 is MNHEY and CDR2 is SMNVEV in the germline V gene (reference sequence). Trimming pared 8 bases from V and 13 bases from J, leaving 24 bases between. This CDR3 is 13 amino acids long. The CDR3 region has the DNA TGTGCCAGCCATAGGCGGGGCACGGCGTTTTTTTACTTC. Residues: CASHRRGTAFFYF.

This sequence joins TRBV11-3 and TRBJ2-5; D is perhaps TRBD2 (6 bases). CDR3 size: 17 residues. CDR1 SGHNT and CDR2 YENEEA come from the germline V gene. V was shortened by 5 bases and J by 2 bases, with 21 bases between the two germline ends. The CDR3 sequence: CASSRGVGGVKQETQYF. The CDR3 bases are TGTGCCAGCAGCCGAGGGGTGGGCGGGGTAAAACAAGAGACCCAGTACTTC.

The chain couples TRBV2 to TRBJ1-2; possibly TRBD1 for D (6 bases). Looked up from germline, CDR1 is SNHLY and CDR2 is FYNNEI. Trimming took 7 bases from V and 7 from J, leaving 13 bases between them. The CDR3 has 12 amino acids. This CDR3 is CASTLNRAGYTF. The CDR3 bases are TGTGCCAGCACCTTGAACAGGGCTGGCTACACCTTC.

V usage is TRBV6-1 and J usage is TRBJ1-3; no definite D call. The V gene's germline CDR1 is MNHNS and CDR2 SASEGT. Trimming took off 6 bases at V and 4 bases at J, with 19 bases between the two ends. The CDR3 is 16 residues long. For the CDR3, the DNA is TGTGCCAGCAGGGAACAAGGGCGGACTGGGGGAAACACCATATATTTT. Amino acids: CASREQGRTGGNTIYF.

V and J are TRBV27 and TRBJ1-2, with D possibly matching TRBD1 (6 bases). Trimming took 1 base from V and 8 from J, leaving 11 bases between them. Germline V CDR1 and CDR2: MNHEY, SMNVEV (reference sequence). The CDR3 extends over 13 amino acids. The CDR3 loop reads CASSLWAGEGYTF. The CDR3 DNA reads as TGTGCCAGCAGTTTATGGGCAGGGGAGGGCTACACCTTC.

This clone was counted a single time. The chain carries TRBV7-2 and TRBJ1-3; 8 nucleotides match TRBD1. The CDR3 spans 14 residues. Trimming cost V 4 bases and J 2 bases; bases outside gene matches: 1. CDR1 SGHTA and CDR2 FQGNSA come from the germline V gene. As DNA, the CDR3 is TGTGCCAGCAGCTCACAGGGGGCTGGAAACACCATATATTTT. This codes for CASSSQGAGNTIYF. Looking up the rest from reference TRBV7-2 and TRBJ1-3 gives the full variable domain: GAGVSQSPSNKVTEKGKDVELRCDPISGHTALYWYRQSLGQGLEFLIYFQGNSAPDKSGLPSDRFSAERTGGSVSTLTIQRTQQEDSAVYLCASSSQGAGNTIYFGEGSWLTVV.

The rearrangement joins TRBV18 to TRBJ2-7; 8 positions agree with TRBD2. Germline assignment: CDR1 KGHSH and CDR2 LQKENI. The CDR3 spans 17 residues. V gave up 1 base and J gave up 5 bases; unmatched junction bases: 13. DNA of the CDR3: TGTGCCAGCTCACCACGACAGTTGACGGGAGGGGCCCACGAGCAGTACTTC. Protein sequence: CASSPRQLTGGAHEQYF. The complete variable domain, with remaining parts taken from reference TRBV18 and TRBJ2-7, reads NAGVMQNPRHLVRRRGQEARLRCSPMKGHSHVYWYRQLPEEGLKFMVYLQKENIIDESGMPKERFSAEFPKEGPSILRIQQVVRGDSAAYFCASSPRQLTGGAHEQYFGPGTRLTVT.

The chain employs TRBV27 and TRBJ1-6, with no clear D. The V end lost 4 bases, the J end lost 5 bases, and 3 bases lay between the germline ends. CDR1 is MNHEY, CDR2 SMNVEV, per germline (reference sequence). CDR3 size: 12 residues. The CDR3, as DNA: TGTGCCAGCAGTTCAAATAATTCACCCCTCCACTTT. This gives the protein CASSSNNSPLHF.

V usage is TRBV29-1 and J usage is TRBJ2-1; D gene uncertain. From germline, CDR1 is SQVTM and CDR2 ANQGSEA. This CDR3 has 13 amino acids. Trimming left V 4 bases short and J 0 bases short, with 7 bases between. The CDR3: CSVGRPSYNEQFF. CDR3 sequence (DNA): TGCAGCGTTGGGCGGCCCTCCTACAATGAGCAGTTCTTC.

Only a few counts were recorded for this clone. J is TRBJ2-5 and V is TRBV5-6, with 8 nucleotides matching TRBD2. Trimming cost V 7 bases and J 4 bases; bases outside gene matches: 12. CDR3 length: 15 amino acids. The germline CDR1 and CDR2 sequences are SGHDT and YYEEEE. CDR3 amino acids: CASDPSGGRGETQYF. DNA of the CDR3: TGTGCCAGCGACCCGAGCGGGGGCCGAGGAGAGACCCAGTACTTC.

The chain carries TRBV18 and TRBJ1-4, with D maybe TRBD1 (5 bases). Germline-derived CDR1 and CDR2 are KGHSH and LQKENI. The CDR3 is 13 residues long. With 6 bases removed from V and 6 bases from J, the gap between germline ends came to 11 bases. The CDR3 nucleotides read TGTGCCAGCTCGTTGGGACTGGATGAAAAACTGTTTTTT. Amino acids: CASSLGLDEKLFF.

This rearrangement joins TRBV5-5 to TRBJ1-4, with D possibly being TRBD1 (5 bases). With 0 bases removed from V and 0 bases from J, the gap between germline ends came to 9 bases. The germline CDR1 and CDR2 sequences are SGHKS and YYEKEE (reference sequence). This CDR3 has 16 amino acids. The CDR3 loop is CASSLGQITTNEKLFF. CDR3 coding DNA: TGTGCCAGCAGCTTGGGACAGATCACAACTAATGAAAAACTGTTTTTT.

The chain carries TRBV5-4 and TRBJ2-4, with TRBD2 identical over 9 bases. CDR1 SGHNT and CDR2 YYREEE come from the germline V gene (reference sequence). The CDR3 is 15 residues long. Germline trimming cut 0 bases from V and 8 bases from J; bases unmatched to any gene: 6. CDR3 sequence (DNA): TGTGCCAGCAGCTTGGCTGCGGGGGGGCCGGACATTCAGTACTTC. It encodes CASSLAAGGPDIQYF.

This clone was counted a single time. The rearrangement links TRBV2 to TRBJ1-1; no clear D. The CDR3 is made up of 16 amino acids. V was clipped by 6 bases and J by 0 bases, with 17 bases between them. Germline CDR1 reads SNHLY; CDR2 reads FYNNEI. The CDR3 nucleotides read TGTGCCAGCAGGAGTACCCGTACAGCACTGAACACTGAAGCTTTCTTT. Translation: CASRSTRTALNTEAFF.

This sequence joins TRBV30 and TRBJ1-5; TRBD1 matches at 7 bases. Germline CDR1 is GTSNPN and CDR2 is SVGIG (reference sequence). There are 13 residues in the CDR3. V lost 3 bases, J lost 4 bases, and 3 bases stayed unmatched. CDR3 nucleotides: TGTGCCTGGAGCAAACAGGGGAATCAGCCCCAGCATTTT. It is translated as CAWSKQGNQPQHF.

The V and J genes are TRBV19 and TRBJ2-3; D not resolved. Germline CDR1 and CDR2: LNHDA and SQIVND (reference sequence). The ends were cut back, 3 bases at V and 1 base at J, with 11 bases in the middle. This CDR3 contains 15 residues. CDR3 in amino acids: CASSIERRGTDTQYF. CDR3 coding DNA: TGTGCCAGTAGTATTGAGCGCCGAGGCACAGATACGCAGTATTTT.

The V call is TRBV2, the J call TRBJ1-2; tentative D call: TRBD1 (6 bases). Germline CDR1 and CDR2: SNHLY and FYNNEI. This CDR3 has 14 amino acids. Trimming pared 5 bases from V and 6 bases from J, leaving 16 bases between. The CDR3: CASSLLQGRDGYTF. CDR3 sequence (DNA): TGTGCCAGCAGTCTACTGCAGGGGAGAGATGGCTACACCTTC.

This clone has only a few counts. The rearrangement links TRBV5-4 to TRBJ2-5; 7 nucleotides line up with TRBD2. The germline gives CDR1 SGHNT, CDR2 YYREEE (reference sequence). CDR3 length equals 14 residues. J was trimmed by 1 base and V by 2 bases; bases with no gene match: 2. The CDR3 DNA follows: TGTGCCAGCAGCTTCGGGGGGTCCCAAGAGACCCAGTACTTC. It specifies CASSFGGSQETQYF.